The clone carrying this T cell receptor (beta chain) was recorded a few times. Data came from immunoSEQ multiplex PCR; TCRdb stores just in-frame clones and leaves some out. The data show 330,000 or so clones, under 70% seen once. The data were obtained in a study of cytotoxic CD8 clonotypes in ibrutinib-treated CLL. This sequence was found in a human donor with chronic lymphocytic leukemia. The sequencing used PBMCs, collected after 36 months of ibrutinib treatment.

CDR3 nucleotides: TGCGCCAGCAGCTTGACAGTCAGCAGCTCCTACGAGCAGTACTTC. Residues: CASSLTVSSSYEQYF. V gene TRBV5-1 combines with J gene TRBJ2-7; D uncertain. Trimming cost V 1 base and J 0 bases, with 11 bases left between them. Germline CDR1 SGHRS, CDR2 YFSETQ. CDR3 size: 15 residues.